The T cell receptor beta chain described here comes from a study of blood T cell repertoires in COVID-19. From germline, CDR1 is SEHNR and CDR2 FQNEAQ (reference sequence). The CDR3 runs 12 residues. The V and J ends lost 4 bases and 8 bases, in that order; junction bases with no gene match: 4. Measured with immunoSEQ multiplex PCR; TCRdb has only the in-frame clones, and not every one. The sample includes roughly 140,000 clones, around 83% seen only once; the top ten take roughly 9.8%. The sample consisted of peripheral blood. The rearrangement joins TRBV7-9 to TRBJ1-2; TRBD1 matches at 7 bases. The clonotype was recovered from a woman aged 45-65 years with acute or convalescent COVID-19. The CDR3 spells CASSSEDRGYTF. The CDR3 DNA sequence: TGTGCCAGCAGCTCCGAGGACAGGGGCTACACCTTC.